Presented here are 9 T cell receptor beta chains from one specimen sequenced in a study of T cell changes during pregnancy in multiple sclerosis. Repertoires were generated with immunoSEQ multiplex PCR, while TCRdb's copy carries only in-frame clones and drops some. The repertoire includes more than 50,000 clones, over 75% of them detected once, and 0.85% to 0.9% sits in the top ten. Here the sequenced sample was peripheral blood, taken before pregnancy. Source of these receptors: a female donor with multiple sclerosis, enrolled in a pregnancy study.

The chain employs TRBV6-5 and TRBJ1-2, with D maybe TRBD1 (6 bases). The germline V gene encodes CDR1 MNHEY and CDR2 SVGAGI. Trimming left V 5 bases short and J 1 base short, with 14 bases between. There are 15 residues in the CDR3. This CDR3 reads CASSRDTLNNYGYTF. CDR3 bases: TGTGCCAGCAGTCGGGACACCTTAAATAACTATGGCTACACCTTC.

The V call is TRBV21-1, the J call TRBJ2-3; TRBD2 reflects the table's D call only, with no check against the DNA. TRBV21-1 is a pseudogene locus. This CDR3 is 16 amino acids long. The CDR3 DNA reads as TGTGCCAGCAGCAACACTAGCGGGCCAGCCACAGATACGCAGTATTTT. It codes for CASSNTSGPATDTQYF.

The DNA of the CDR3 is TGTGCCAGCAGCCCAACTGGGGCCAACGTCCTGACTTTC. This gives the protein CASSPTGANVLTF. The rearrangement joins TRBV7-3 to TRBJ2-6; D uncertain. Germline V gene sequence: CDR1 SGHTA, CDR2 FQGTGA. The V end lost 5 bases, the J end lost 2 bases, and 4 bases lay between the germline ends. The CDR3 runs to 13 residues.

This clone was found once. V usage is TRBV5-6 and J usage is TRBJ2-7; 7 nucleotides agree with TRBD1. V lost 1 base and J lost 1; bases outside the gene matches: 5. In germline, CDR1 is SGHDT, CDR2 YYEEEE. The CDR3 sequence is 15 residues long. The CDR3 bases are TGTGCCAGCAGCTTGTCGGGGACAGCTTCCTACGAGCAGTACTTC. Translated, it gives CASSLSGTASYEQYF.

There are a few counts of this clone. The rearrangement joins TRBV7-2 to TRBJ2-1, with a tentative D call TRBD2 (5 bases). In germline, CDR1 is SGHTA, CDR2 FQGNSA. There are 13 residues in the CDR3. V was cut by 7 bases and J by 10 bases, with 17 bases left in between. CDR3 protein: CASKASGYLEQFF. The CDR3 coding sequence is TGTGCCAGCAAGGCAAGCGGCTACCTCGAGCAGTTCTTC.

The rearrangement links TRBV14 to TRBJ1-4; D is possibly TRBD1 (6 bases). The CDR3 is 17 residues long. V was trimmed by 4 bases and J by 2 bases, leaving 17 bases between them. Looked up from germline, CDR1 is SGHDN and CDR2 is FVKESK. Here the CDR3 DNA reads TGTGCCAGCAGCCTCCTGGGCCCAGGGGATACTAATGAAAAACTGTTTTTT. Translated, it gives CASSLLGPGDTNEKLFF.

The chain employs TRBV19 and TRBJ1-5; no clear D. The CDR3 is 17 residues long. Germline V CDR1 and CDR2: LNHDA, SQIVND (reference sequence). Trimming took off 7 bases at V and 2 bases at J, with 21 bases between the two ends. CDR3 residues: CASNEGSMVLRNQPQHF. For the CDR3, the DNA is TGTGCCAGTAATGAGGGTTCCATGGTACTACGCAATCAGCCCCAGCATTTT.

This clone has just one count. The V call is TRBV6-5, the J call TRBJ1-4, with D perhaps matching TRBD1 (5 bases). Trimming stripped 6 bases from V and 5 bases from J, with 13 bases between. This CDR3 is 14 amino acids long. Germline V gene lookup returns CDR1 MNHEY and CDR2 SVGAGI. CDR3 sequence reads: CASSAGRTNEKLFF. The DNA for the CDR3 is TGTGCCAGCAGCGCGGGACGGACAAATGAAAAACTGTTTTTT.

The V gene is TRBV7-2, the J gene TRBJ2-5; D remains ambiguous. Trimming stripped 8 bases from V and 3 bases from J, with 16 bases between. There are 14 residues in the CDR3. Looked up from germline, CDR1 is SGHTA and CDR2 is FQGNSA. The CDR3 is CASGFWAVKETQYF. The CDR3 nucleotides are TGTGCCAGCGGGTTTTGGGCAGTTAAAGAGACCCAGTACTTC.